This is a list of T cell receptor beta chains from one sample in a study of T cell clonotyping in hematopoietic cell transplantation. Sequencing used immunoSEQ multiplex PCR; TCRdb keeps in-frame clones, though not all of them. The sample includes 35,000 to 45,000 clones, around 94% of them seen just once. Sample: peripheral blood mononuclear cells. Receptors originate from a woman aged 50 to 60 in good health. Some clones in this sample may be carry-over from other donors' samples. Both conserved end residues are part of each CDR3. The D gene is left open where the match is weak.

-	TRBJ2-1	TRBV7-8	CASSPWRSSYNEQFF
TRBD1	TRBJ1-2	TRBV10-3	CAISPPGQGEGYTF
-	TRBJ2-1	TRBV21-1	CASRQGLGYEQFF
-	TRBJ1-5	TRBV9	CASSVDGQPQHF
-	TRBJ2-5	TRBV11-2	CASSVLETQYF
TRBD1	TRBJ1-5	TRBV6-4	CASSGQGAKKYSNQPQHF
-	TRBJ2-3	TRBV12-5	CASGRPLRDTQYF
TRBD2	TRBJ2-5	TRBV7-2	CASSTRSGGRETQYF
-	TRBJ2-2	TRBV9	CASGSIPNTGELFF
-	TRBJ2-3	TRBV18	CASSPPAMGTDTQYF
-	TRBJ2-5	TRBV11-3	CASSSGSWTQYF
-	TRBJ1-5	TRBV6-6	CASSYGPNSNQPQHF
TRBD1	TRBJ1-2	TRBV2	CASRPTGGLYGYTF
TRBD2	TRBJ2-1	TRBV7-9	CASSQGEGGESGEQFF
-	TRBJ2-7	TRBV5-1	CASSLDTGPYEQYF
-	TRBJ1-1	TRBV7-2	CASSLVEGMRTEAFF
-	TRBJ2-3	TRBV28	CASSFDGGSGTDTQYF
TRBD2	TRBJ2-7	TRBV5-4	CASSPSGGYEQYF
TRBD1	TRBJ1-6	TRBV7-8	CASSLARRGKSSNSPLHF
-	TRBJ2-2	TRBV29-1	CSVLSGLHGELFF